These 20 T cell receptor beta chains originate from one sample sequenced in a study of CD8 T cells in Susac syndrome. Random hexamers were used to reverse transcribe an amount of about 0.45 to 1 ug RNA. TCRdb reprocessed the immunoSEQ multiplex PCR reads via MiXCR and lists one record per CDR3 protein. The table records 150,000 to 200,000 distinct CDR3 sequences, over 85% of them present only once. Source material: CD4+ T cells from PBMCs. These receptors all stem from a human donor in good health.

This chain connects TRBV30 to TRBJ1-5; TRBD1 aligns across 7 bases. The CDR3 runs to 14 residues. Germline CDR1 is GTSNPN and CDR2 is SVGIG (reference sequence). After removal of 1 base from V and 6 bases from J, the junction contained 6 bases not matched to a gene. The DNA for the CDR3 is TGTGCCTGGAGTGCTCGGACAGGAACTCAGCCCCAGCATTTT. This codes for CAWSARTGTQPQHF. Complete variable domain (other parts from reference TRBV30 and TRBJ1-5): SQTIHQWPATLVQPVGSPLSLECTVEGTSNPNLYWYRQAAGRGLQLLFYSVGIGQISSEVPQNLSASRPQDRQFILSSKKLLLSDSGFYLCAWSARTGTQPQHFGDGTRLSIL.

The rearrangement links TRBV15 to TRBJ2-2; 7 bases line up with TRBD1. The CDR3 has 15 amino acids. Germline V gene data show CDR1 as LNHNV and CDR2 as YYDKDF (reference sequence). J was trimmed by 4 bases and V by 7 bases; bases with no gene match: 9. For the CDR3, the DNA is TGTGCCACCAAAACCGGGACAGCCCTCACCGGGGAGCTGTTTTTT. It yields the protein CATKTGTALTGELFF.

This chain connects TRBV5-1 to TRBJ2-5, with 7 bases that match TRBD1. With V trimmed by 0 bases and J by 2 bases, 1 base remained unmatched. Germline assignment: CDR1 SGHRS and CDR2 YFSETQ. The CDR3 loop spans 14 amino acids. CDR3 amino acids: CASSLAGQQETQYF. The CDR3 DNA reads TGCGCCAGCAGCTTGGCGGGACAGCAAGAGACCCAGTACTTC. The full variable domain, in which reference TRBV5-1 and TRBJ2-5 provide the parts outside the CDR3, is KAGVTQTPRYLIKTRGQQVTLSCSPISGHRSVSWYQQTPGQGLQFLFEYFSETQRNKGNFPGRFSGRQFSNSRSEMNVSTLELGDSALYLCASSLAGQQETQYFGPGTRLLVL.

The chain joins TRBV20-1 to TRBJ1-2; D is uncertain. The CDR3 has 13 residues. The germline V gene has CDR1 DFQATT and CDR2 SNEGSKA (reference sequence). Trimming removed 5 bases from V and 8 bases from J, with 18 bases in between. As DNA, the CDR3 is TGCAGTGCTCCCACCTCCGATACCCGAGGCTACACCTTC. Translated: CSAPTSDTRGYTF.

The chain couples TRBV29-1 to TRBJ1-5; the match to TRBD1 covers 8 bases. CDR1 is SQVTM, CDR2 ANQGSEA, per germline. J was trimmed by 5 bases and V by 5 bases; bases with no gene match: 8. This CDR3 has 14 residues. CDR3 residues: CSVKSGTGDQPQHF. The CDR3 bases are TGCAGCGTTAAATCCGGGACAGGTGATCAGCCCCAGCATTTT.

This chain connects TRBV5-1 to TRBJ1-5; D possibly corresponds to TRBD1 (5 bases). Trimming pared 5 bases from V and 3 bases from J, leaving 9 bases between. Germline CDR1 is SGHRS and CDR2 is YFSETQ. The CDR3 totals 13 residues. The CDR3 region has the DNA TGCGCCAGCAGTTGGGACGTCAATCAGCCCCAGCATTTT. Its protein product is CASSWDVNQPQHF.

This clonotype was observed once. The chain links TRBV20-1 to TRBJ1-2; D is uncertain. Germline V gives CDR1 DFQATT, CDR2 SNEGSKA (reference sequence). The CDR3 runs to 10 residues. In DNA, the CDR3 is TGCAGGGTGATGGGGAACGGCTACACCTTC. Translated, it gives CRVMGNGYTF.

CDR3 DNA: TGTGCCAGTGCGAACACGTCCTACAATGAGCAGTTCTTC. Encoded protein: CASANTSYNEQFF. This sequence joins TRBV2 and TRBJ2-1; D ambiguous. With 9 bases removed from V and 1 base from J, the gap between germline ends came to 10 bases. Looked up from germline, CDR1 is SNHLY and CDR2 is FYNNEI. CDR3 length: 13 amino acids.

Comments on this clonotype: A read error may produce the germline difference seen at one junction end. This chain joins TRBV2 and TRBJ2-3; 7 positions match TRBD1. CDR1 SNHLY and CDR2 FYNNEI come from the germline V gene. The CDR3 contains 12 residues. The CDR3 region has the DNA TGTGCCAGCAGTCGGGACAGCAGTGATTGGCATTTT. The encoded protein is CASSRDSSDWHF.

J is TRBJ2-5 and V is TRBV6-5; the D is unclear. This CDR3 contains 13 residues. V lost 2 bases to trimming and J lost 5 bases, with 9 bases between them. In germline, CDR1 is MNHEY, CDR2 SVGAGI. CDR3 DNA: TGTGCCAGCAGTTACGCGTCTGTCGAGACCCAGTACTTC. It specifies CASSYASVETQYF.

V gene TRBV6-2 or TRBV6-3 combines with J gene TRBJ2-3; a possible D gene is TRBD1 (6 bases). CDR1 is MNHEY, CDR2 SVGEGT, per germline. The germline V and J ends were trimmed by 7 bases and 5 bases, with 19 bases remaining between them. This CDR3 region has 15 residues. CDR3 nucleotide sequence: TGTGCCAGCACCCTCTCCGAAGGGGGAGTAGATACGCAGTATTTT. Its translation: CASTLSEGGVDTQYF.

DNA for the CDR3: TGTGCCAGCACCGTAGGCAGCTTCCAAGAGACCCAGTACTTC. Amino acid sequence: CASTVGSFQETQYF. The chain employs TRBV6-5 and TRBJ2-5, with unresolved D. Trimming pared 7 bases from V and 1 base from J, leaving 13 bases between. The germline CDR1 and CDR2 sequences are MNHEY and SVGAGI. The CDR3 contains 14 residues.

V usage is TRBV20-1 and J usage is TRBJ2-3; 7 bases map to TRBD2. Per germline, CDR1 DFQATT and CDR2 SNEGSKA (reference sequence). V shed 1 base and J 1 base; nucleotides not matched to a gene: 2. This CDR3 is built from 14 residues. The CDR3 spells CSARAAGGTDTQYF. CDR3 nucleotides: TGCAGTGCTAGAGCCGCGGGGGGCACAGATACGCAGTATTTT.

CDR3 region: CSARPPAGHNSPLHF. The DNA for the CDR3 is TGCAGTGCTAGGCCGCCCGCGGGCCATAATTCACCCCTCCACTTT. V gene TRBV20-1 combines with J gene TRBJ1-6; D call uncertain. This CDR3 comprises 15 residues. With 3 bases removed from V and 5 bases from J, the gap between germline ends came to 14 bases. The germline V gene encodes CDR1 DFQATT and CDR2 SNEGSKA (reference sequence).

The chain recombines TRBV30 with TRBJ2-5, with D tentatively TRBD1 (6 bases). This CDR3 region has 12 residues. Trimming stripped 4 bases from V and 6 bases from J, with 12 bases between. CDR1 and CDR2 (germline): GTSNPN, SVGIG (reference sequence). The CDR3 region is CAWIGRGKTQYF. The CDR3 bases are TGTGCCTGGATCGGTAGGGGGAAGACCCAGTACTTC.

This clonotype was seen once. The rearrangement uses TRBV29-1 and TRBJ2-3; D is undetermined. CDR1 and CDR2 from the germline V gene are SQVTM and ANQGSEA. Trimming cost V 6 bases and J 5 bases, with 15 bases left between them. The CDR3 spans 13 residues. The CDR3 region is CSVQPPSQDTQYF. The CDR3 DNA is TGCAGCGTCCAACCCCCATCTCAAGATACGCAGTATTTT.

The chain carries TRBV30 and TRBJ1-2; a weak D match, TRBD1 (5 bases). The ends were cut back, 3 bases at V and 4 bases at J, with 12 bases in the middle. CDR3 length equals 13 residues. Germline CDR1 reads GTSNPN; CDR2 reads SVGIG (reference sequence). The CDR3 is CAWRGTGVYGYTF. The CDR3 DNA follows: TGTGCCTGGAGGGGGACGGGCGTCTATGGCTACACCTTC.

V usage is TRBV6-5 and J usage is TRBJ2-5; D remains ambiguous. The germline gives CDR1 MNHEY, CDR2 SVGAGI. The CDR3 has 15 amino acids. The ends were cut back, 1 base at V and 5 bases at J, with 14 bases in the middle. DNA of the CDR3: TGTGCCAGCAGTTACTTTGCGGCCGTAGGGGAGACCCAGTACTTC. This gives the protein CASSYFAAVGETQYF.

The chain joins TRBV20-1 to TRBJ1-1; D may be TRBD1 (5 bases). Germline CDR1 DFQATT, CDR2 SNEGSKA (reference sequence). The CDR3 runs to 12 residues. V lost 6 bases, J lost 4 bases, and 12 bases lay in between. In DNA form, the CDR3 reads TGCAGTGCCTTACCCGGGGGCACTGAAGCTTTCTTT. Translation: CSALPGGTEAFF.

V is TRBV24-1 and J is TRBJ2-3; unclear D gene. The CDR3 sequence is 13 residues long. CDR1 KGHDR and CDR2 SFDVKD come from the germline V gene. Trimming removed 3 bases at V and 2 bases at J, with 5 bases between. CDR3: CATSDRTTDTQYF. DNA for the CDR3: TGTGCCACCAGTGATCGGACCACAGATACGCAGTATTTT.